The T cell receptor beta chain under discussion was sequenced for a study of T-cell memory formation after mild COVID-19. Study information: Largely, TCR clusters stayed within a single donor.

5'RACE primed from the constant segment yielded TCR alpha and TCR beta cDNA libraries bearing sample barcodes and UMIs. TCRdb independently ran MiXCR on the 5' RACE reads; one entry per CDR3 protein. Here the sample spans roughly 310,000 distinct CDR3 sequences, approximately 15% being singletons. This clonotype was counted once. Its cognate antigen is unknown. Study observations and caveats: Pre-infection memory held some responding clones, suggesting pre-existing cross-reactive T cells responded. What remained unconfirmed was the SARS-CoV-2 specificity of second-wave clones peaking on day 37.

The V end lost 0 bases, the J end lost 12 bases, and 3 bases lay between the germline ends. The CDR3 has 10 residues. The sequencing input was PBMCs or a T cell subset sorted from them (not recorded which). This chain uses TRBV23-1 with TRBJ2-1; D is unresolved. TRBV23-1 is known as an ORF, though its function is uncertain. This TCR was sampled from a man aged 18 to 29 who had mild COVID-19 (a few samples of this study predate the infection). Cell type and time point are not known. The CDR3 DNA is TGCGCCAGCAGTCAATCGATGCAGTTCTTC. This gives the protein CASSQSMQFF.